This passage covers 10 T cell receptor beta chains from one sample sequenced in a study of cytomegalovirus exposure and HLA in healthy donors. PCR used 60 Vbeta primers and 13 Jbeta primers. Only in-frame clones appear in the TCRdb table, and some are missing; sequencing was by immunoSEQ multiplex PCR. Among tens of thousands of clones, 60% to 85% were seen once, and the ten largest hold around 4.3%. The sample taken for sequencing was PBMCs. Receptors were obtained from a man aged 40-49 years in good health and CMV-seronegative.

This sequence joins TRBV19 and TRBJ1-5; 9 bases align to TRBD1. Looked up from germline, CDR1 is LNHDA and CDR2 is SQIVND (reference sequence). This CDR3 spans 16 amino acids. Germline trimming cut 1 base from V and 6 bases from J; bases unmatched to any gene: 7. CDR3 DNA sequence: TGTGCCAGTAGTATAGGAGGGACAGGGTTCGCTCAGCCCCAGCATTTT. Protein: CASSIGGTGFAQPQHF. The complete variable domain, with remaining parts taken from reference TRBV19 and TRBJ1-5, reads DGGITQSPKYLFRKEGQNVTLSCEQNLNHDAMYWYRQDPGQGLRLIYYSQIVNDFQKGDIAEGYSVSREKKESFPLTVTSAQKNPTAFYLCASSIGGTGFAQPQHFGDGTRLSIL.

CDR3 sequence: CASSEMSGTGGSGRRETQYF. CDR3 in DNA: TGTGCCAGCAGTGAAATGAGTGGGACAGGGGGGTCCGGGAGACGCGAGACCCAGTACTTC. The V call is TRBV6-1, the J call TRBJ2-5; TRBD1 agrees at 11 bases. The germline CDR1 and CDR2 sequences are MNHNS and SASEGT. There are 20 residues in the CDR3. The J segment lost 5 bases and the V segment lost 2 bases, leaving 19 bases of the junction unmatched.

The chain uses TRBV7-2 and TRBJ2-7; the match to TRBD1 covers 9 bases. This CDR3 spans 15 amino acids. Germline V gives CDR1 SGHTA, CDR2 FQGNSA. The J segment lost 9 bases and the V segment lost 2 bases, leaving 11 bases of the junction unmatched. The chain's CDR3 is CASSLTGQGSIGQYF. In DNA, the CDR3 is TGTGCCAGCAGCTTAACCGGACAGGGGTCGATTGGGCAGTACTTC.

The J gene is TRBJ1-1, the V gene TRBV27; the D is unclear. Between the trimmed V and J ends, which lost 0 bases and 6 bases, there was a span of 8 bases. CDR1 MNHEY and CDR2 SMNVEV come from the germline V gene (reference sequence). This CDR3 has 13 residues. CDR3 DNA: TGTGCCAGCAGTTTATCGGCGGGTTCTGAAGCTTTCTTT. Encoded protein: CASSLSAGSEAFF.

This clone was counted only a few times. V and J are TRBV30 and TRBJ1-1; D is uncertain. Trimming removed 6 bases at V and 6 bases at J, with 14 bases between. CDR1 GTSNPN and CDR2 SVGIG come from the germline V gene (reference sequence). The CDR3 is 12 amino acids. In DNA form, the CDR3 reads TGTGCCTGTACCCGGGGTTCCTCTGAAGCTTTCTTT. Encoded protein: CACTRGSSEAFF.

The chain links TRBV5-4 to TRBJ2-3; TRBD1 agrees at 8 bases. The length of the CDR3 is 19 residues. With V trimmed by 5 bases and J by 2 bases, 19 bases remained unmatched. The V gene's germline CDR1 is SGHNT and CDR2 YYREEE (reference sequence). The CDR3 DNA sequence: TGTGCCAGCAGGGTTCTTGACAGGGGACGATGGCAGGACACAGATACGCAGTATTTT. Its protein product is CASRVLDRGRWQDTDTQYF.

This chain uses TRBV2 with TRBJ1-5; 7 bases are a match to TRBD1. CDR3 length: 13 amino acids. Germline CDR1 and CDR2: SNHLY and FYNNEI. J was trimmed by 3 bases and V by 7 bases; bases with no gene match: 3. The CDR3 sequence: CASIGTANQPQHF. The CDR3 DNA is TGTGCCAGCATCGGGACAGCCAATCAGCCCCAGCATTTT.

This sequence joins TRBV28 and TRBJ2-7; the match to TRBD2 covers 7 bases. CDR1 and CDR2 (germline): MDHEN, SYDVKM. Trimming at V came to 2 bases and at J to 6 bases, leaving 13 bases not matched to a gene. CDR3 length: 16 residues. The CDR3 nucleotides read TGTGCCAGCAGTTTAGGGCTAGCGGCCCTCATGCGCGAGCAGTACTTC. As protein: CASSLGLAALMREQYF.

This chain uses TRBV5-4 with TRBJ2-7; 7 nucleotides agree with TRBD2. The J segment lost 4 bases and the V segment lost 0 bases, leaving 7 bases of the junction unmatched. The V gene's germline CDR1 is SGHNT and CDR2 YYREEE (reference sequence). The CDR3 runs to 15 residues. This chain's CDR3 is CASSLEGGSRYEQYF. The CDR3 DNA follows: TGTGCCAGCAGCTTGGAGGGCGGGAGCAGGTACGAGCAGTACTTC.

V gene TRBV5-4 combines with J gene TRBJ2-2; 7 nucleotides agree with TRBD1. Looked up from germline, CDR1 is SGHNT and CDR2 is YYREEE (reference sequence). The CDR3 is made up of 16 amino acids. With V trimmed by 0 bases and J by 4 bases, 6 bases remained unmatched. The chain's CDR3 is CASSLEGALPTGELFF. The DNA for the CDR3 is TGTGCCAGCAGCTTGGAGGGGGCGCTCCCCACCGGGGAGCTGTTTTTT. Full variable domain (rest looked up from reference TRBV5-4 and TRBJ2-2): ETGVTQSPTHLIKTRGQQVTLRCSSQSGHNTVSWYQQALGQGPQFIFQYYREEENGRGNFPPRFSGLQFPNYSSELNVNALELDDSALYLCASSLEGALPTGELFFGEGSRLTVL.